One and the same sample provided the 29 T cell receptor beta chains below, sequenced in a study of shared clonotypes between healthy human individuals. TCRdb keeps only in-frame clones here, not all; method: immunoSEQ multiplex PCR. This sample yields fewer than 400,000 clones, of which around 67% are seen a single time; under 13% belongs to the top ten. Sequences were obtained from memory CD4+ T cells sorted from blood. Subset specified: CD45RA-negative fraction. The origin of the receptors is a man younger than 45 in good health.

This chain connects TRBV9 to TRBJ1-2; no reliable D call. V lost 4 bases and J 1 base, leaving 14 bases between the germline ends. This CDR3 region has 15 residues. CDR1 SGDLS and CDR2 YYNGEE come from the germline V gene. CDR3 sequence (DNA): TGTGCCAGCAGCACCCTCGGACCGAGTAACTATGGCTACACCTTC. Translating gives CASSTLGPSNYGYTF.

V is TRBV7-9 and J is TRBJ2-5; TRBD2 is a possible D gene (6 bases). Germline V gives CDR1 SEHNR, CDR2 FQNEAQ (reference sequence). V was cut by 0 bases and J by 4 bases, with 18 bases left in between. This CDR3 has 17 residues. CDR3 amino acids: CASSLALGRERVETQYF. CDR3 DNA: TGTGCCAGCAGCTTAGCGCTGGGACGGGAGCGGGTAGAGACCCAGTACTTC.

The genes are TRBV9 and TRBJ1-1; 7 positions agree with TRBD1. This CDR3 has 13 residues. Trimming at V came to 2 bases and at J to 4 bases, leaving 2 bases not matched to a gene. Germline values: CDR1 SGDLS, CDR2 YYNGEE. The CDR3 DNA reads TGTGCCAGCAGCGTGACAGGGACCACTGAAGCTTTCTTT. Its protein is CASSVTGTTEAFF.

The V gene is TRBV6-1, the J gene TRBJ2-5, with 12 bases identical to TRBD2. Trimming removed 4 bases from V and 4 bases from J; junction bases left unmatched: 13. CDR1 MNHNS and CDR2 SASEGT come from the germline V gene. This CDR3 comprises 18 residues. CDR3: CASSAYGTSGSLRETQYF. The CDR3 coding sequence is TGTGCCAGCAGTGCGTATGGGACTAGCGGGTCCCTACGAGAGACCCAGTACTTC.

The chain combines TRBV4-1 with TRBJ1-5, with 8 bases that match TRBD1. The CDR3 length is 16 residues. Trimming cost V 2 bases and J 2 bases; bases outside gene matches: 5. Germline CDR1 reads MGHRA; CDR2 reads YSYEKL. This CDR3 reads CASSQTDRVGNQPQHF. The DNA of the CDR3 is TGCGCCAGCAGCCAAACGGACAGGGTCGGCAATCAGCCCCAGCATTTT.

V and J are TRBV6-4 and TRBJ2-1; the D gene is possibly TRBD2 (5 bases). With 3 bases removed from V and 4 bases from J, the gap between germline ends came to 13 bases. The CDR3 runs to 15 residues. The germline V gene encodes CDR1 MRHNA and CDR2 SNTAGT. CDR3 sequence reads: CASSEISSSYNEQFF. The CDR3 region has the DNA TGTGCCAGCAGTGAAATTTCTAGCTCATACAATGAGCAGTTCTTC.

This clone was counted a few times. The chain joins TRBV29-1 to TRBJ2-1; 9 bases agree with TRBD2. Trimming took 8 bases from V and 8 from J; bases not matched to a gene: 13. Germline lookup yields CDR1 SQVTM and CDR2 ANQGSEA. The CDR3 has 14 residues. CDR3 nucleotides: TGCAGCATTCGGGTTAGCGGGAGTAGAGATGAGCAGTTCTTC. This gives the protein CSIRVSGSRDEQFF.

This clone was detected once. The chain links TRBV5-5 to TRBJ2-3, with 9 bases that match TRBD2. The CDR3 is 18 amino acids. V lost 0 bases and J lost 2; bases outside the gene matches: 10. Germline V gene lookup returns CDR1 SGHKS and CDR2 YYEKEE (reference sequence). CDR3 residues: CASSLGPGGGRATDTQYF. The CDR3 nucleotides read TGTGCCAGCAGCTTGGGCCCTGGGGGCGGGAGGGCCACAGATACGCAGTATTTT.

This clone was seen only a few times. The CDR3 reads CASSTTSASSYNEQFF. The DNA of the CDR3 is TGCGCCAGCAGCACCACTAGCGCAAGCTCCTACAATGAGCAGTTCTTC. The chain employs TRBV5-1 and TRBJ2-1, with TRBD2 matching over 7 bases. With V trimmed by 4 bases and J by 0 bases, 7 bases remained unmatched. Germline CDR1 is SGHRS and CDR2 is YFSETQ. The CDR3 loop spans 16 amino acids.

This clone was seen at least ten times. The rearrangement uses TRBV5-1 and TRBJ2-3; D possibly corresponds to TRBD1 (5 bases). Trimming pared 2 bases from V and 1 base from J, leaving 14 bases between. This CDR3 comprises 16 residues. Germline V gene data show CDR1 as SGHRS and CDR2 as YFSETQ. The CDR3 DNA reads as TGCGCCAGCAGCTTTGTAGGGGCGCAGGGCACAGATACGCAGTATTTT. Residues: CASSFVGAQGTDTQYF.

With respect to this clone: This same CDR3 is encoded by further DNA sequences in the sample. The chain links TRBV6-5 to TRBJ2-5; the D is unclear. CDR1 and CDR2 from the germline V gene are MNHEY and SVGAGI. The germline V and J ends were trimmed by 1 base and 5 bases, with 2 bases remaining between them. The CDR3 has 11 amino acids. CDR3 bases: TGTGCCAGCAGTTACTTCGAGACCCAGTACTTC. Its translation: CASSYFETQYF.

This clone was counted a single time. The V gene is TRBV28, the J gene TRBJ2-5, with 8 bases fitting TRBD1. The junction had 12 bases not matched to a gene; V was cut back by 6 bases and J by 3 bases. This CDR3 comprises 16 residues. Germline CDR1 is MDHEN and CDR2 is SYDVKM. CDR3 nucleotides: TGTGCCAGCAGCTACAGGGGGACACGGCCGAAAGAGACCCAGTACTTC. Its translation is CASSYRGTRPKETQYF.

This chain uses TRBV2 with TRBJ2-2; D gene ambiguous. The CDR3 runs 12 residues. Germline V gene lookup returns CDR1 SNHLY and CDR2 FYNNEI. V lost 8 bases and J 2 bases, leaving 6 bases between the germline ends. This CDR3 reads CASVLNTGELFF. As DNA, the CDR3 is TGTGCCAGCGTCCTAAACACCGGGGAGCTGTTTTTT.

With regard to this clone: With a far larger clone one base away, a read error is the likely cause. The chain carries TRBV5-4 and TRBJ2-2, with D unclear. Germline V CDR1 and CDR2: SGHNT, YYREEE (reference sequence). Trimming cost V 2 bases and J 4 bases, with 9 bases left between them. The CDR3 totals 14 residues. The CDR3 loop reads CASSFSYFTGELFF. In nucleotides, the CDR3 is TGTGCCAGCAGCTTTTCCTATTTCACCGGGGAGCTGTTTTTT.

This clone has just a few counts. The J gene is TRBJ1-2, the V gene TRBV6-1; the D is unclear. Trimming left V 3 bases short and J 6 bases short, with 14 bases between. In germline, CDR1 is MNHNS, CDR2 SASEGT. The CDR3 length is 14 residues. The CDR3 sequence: CASSEVWGGNGYTF. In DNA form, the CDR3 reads TGTGCCAGCAGTGAGGTCTGGGGAGGTAATGGCTACACCTTC.

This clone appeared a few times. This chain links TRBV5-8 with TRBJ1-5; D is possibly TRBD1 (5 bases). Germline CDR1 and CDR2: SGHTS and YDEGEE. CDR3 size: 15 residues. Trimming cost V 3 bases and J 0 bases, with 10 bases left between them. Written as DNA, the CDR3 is TGTGCCAGCAGCTCCGGGGGTTATAGCAATCAGCCCCAGCATTTT. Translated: CASSSGGYSNQPQHF.

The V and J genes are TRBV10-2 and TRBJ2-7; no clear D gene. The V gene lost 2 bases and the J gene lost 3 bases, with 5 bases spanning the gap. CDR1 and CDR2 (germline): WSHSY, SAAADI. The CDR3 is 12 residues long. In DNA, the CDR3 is TGCGCCAGCAGTGAGACCGGCTACGAGCAGTACTTC. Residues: CASSETGYEQYF.

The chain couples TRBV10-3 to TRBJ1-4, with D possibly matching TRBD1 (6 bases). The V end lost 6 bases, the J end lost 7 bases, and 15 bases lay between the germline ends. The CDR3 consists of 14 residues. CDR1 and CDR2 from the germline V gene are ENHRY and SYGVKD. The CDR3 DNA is TGTGCCATCAGCGAGCGGGGGCCGGGTGAAAAACTGTTTTTT. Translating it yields CAISERGPGEKLFF.

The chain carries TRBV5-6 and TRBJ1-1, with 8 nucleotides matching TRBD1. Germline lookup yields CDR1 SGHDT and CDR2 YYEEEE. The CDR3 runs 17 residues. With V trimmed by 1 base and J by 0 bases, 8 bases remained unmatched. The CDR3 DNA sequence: TGTGCCAGCAGCTTGCCAGGGGGCTCTAGGGTGAACACTGAAGCTTTCTTT. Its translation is CASSLPGGSRVNTEAFF.

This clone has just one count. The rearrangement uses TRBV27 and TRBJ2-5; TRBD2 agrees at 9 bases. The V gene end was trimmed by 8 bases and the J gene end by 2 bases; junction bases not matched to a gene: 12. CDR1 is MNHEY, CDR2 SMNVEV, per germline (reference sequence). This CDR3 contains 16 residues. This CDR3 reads CASAAGLAGRQETQYF. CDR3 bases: TGTGCCAGCGCAGCAGGGCTAGCGGGGAGACAAGAGACCCAGTACTTC.

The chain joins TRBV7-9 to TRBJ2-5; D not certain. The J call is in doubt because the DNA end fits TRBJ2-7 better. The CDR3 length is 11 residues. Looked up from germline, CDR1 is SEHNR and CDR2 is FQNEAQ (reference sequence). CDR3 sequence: CASSLADEQYF. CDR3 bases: TGTGCCAGCAGCTTAGCCGACGAGCAGTACTTC.

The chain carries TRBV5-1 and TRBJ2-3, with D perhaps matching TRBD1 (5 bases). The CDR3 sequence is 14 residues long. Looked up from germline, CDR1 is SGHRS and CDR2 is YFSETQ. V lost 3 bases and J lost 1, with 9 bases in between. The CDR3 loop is CASSYEQGTDTQYF. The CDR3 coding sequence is TGCGCCAGCAGCTATGAACAGGGCACAGATACGCAGTATTTT.

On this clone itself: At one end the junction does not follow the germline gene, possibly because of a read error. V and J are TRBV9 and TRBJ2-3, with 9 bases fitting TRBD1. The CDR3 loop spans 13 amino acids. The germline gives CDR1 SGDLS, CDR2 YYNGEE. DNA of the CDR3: TGTGCCAGCAGCCCATCGACAGGGGGGTCACCGATTTTT. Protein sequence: CASSPSTGGSPIF.

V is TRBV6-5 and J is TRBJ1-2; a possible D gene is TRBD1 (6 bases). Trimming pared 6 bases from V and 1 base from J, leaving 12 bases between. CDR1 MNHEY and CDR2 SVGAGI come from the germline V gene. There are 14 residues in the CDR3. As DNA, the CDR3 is TGTGCCAGCAGCCCGGACAGAAATAACTATGGCTACACCTTC. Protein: CASSPDRNNYGYTF.

CDR3: CASSHGTETGELFF. For the CDR3, the DNA is TGCGCCAGCAGTCATGGGACGGAAACCGGGGAGCTGTTTTTT. The V call is TRBV10-1, the J call TRBJ2-2; D may be TRBD1 or TRBD2 (5 bases each). Looked up from germline, CDR1 is WNHNN and CDR2 is SYGVQD (reference sequence). The length of the CDR3 is 14 residues. Trimming took 5 bases from V and 5 from J, leaving 12 bases between them.

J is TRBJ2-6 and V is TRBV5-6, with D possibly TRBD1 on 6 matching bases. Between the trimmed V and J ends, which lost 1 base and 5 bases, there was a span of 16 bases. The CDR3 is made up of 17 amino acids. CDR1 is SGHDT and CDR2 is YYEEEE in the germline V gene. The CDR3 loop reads CASSLYRASPRANVLTF. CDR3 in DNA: TGTGCCAGCAGCTTGTACAGGGCCTCCCCTCGGGCCAACGTCCTGACTTTC.

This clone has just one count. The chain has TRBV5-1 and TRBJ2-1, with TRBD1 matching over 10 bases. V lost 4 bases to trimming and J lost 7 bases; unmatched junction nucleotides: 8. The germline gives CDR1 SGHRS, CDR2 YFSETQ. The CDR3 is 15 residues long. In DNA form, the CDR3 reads TGCGCCAGCAGCCGTGGGGACAGGGGTTCGAATGAGCAGTTCTTC. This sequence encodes CASSRGDRGSNEQFF.

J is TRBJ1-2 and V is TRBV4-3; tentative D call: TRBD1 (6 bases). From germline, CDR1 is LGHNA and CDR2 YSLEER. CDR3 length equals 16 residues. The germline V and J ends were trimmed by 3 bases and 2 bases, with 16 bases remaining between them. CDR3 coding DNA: TGCGCCAGCAGCCAGACCCTGGGGCAGGGGAACTATGGCTACACCTTC. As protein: CASSQTLGQGNYGYTF.

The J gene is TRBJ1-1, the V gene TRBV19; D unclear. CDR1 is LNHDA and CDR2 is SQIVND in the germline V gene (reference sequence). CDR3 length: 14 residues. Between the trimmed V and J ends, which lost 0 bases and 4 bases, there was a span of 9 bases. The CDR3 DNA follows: TGTGCCAGTAGTATAGACACGGCGGTCACTGAAGCTTTCTTT. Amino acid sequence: CASSIDTAVTEAFF.